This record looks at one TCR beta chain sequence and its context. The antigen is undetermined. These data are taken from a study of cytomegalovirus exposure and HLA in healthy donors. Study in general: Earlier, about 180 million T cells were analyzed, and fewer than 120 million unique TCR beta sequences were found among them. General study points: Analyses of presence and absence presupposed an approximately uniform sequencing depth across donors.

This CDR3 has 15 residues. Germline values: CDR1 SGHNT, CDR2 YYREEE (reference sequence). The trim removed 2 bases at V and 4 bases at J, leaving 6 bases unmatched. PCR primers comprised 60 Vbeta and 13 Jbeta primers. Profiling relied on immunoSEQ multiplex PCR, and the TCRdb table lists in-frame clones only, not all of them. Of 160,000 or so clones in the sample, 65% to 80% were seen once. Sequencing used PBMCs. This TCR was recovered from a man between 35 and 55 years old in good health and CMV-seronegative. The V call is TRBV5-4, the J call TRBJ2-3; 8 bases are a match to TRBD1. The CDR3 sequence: CASSFFRGQADTQYF. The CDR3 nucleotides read TGTGCCAGCAGCTTCTTCCGGGGACAGGCAGATACGCAGTATTTT.